This paragraph reports one T cell receptor (beta chain). Antigen specificity is unknown. During the collection period, no donor immune events like infections were recorded. This entry comes from a study of identifying expanded T cells in peripheral blood. Whole-study findings and limits: Variance in clone template counts between approximately two-week samples significantly increased with total template count across all healthy donors.

The data were produced by immunoSEQ multiplex PCR, yet TCRdb's version contains in-frame clones alone and is incomplete. This sample has 70,000 to 100,000 clones, with more than 75% found just once. There are 16 residues in the CDR3. Trimming stripped 8 bases from V and 0 bases from J, with 17 bases between. Looked up from germline, CDR1 is MNHEY and CDR2 is SMNVEV (reference sequence). This clonotype was sampled from a person aged 18 to 70 in good health. This rearrangement joins TRBV27 to TRBJ1-3; D unclear. Sample: blood. Here the CDR3 reads CASRKFPDASGNTIYF. The CDR3 nucleotides are TGTGCCAGCCGCAAGTTTCCTGATGCCTCTGGAAACACCATATATTTT.